This T cell receptor (beta chain) was retrieved from a study of blood T cells in healthy people across ages. Each sample provided at least 5 micrograms of extracted total RNA. Study-level findings and limits: Higher naive T cell percentage went strongly together with higher TCR beta diversity. Age showed a roughly linear inverse relationship with TCR beta diversity per million T cells.

Together with a sample-barcoded 5' primer, a J-beta primer mix was included in a second PCR lasting about 7 to 11 cycles. Carrying 12 random nucleotides, a template-switch adaptor labeled each individual cDNA molecule. TCRdb recomputed calls from the 5' RACE reads with MiXCR, one row per CDR3 protein. The table has 1.2 million to 1.5 million distinct CDR3 sequences, almost 60% seen once; the top ten hold roughly 7%. This clonotype has a single count. Its antigen is still unknown. CDR3 length: 14 residues. Losses at the gene ends were 6 bases for V and 7 bases for J; bases not matched to a gene: 7. Germline V CDR1 and CDR2: SNHLY, FYNNEI.

The chain couples TRBV2 to TRBJ2-1, with 9 bases matching TRBD2. Specimen: blood. This clonotype was sampled from a man aged 18 to 35 in good health. CDR3 region: CASRVAGAGNEQFF. Here the CDR3 DNA reads TGTGCCAGCAGAGTAGCGGGAGCAGGTAATGAGCAGTTCTTC.